These 4 T cell receptor beta chains were all obtained from the same sample, sequenced in a study of blood T cell repertoires in COVID-19. Produced via immunoSEQ multiplex PCR; TCRdb's table is partial and in-frame only. The data hold 160,000 or so clones, with 81% observed a single time. The specimen was peripheral blood. The source is a man in his 60s with active or convalescent COVID-19.

The chain carries TRBV7-2 and TRBJ2-1, with 12 bases that match TRBD2. This CDR3 is 16 amino acids long. The ends lost 5 bases at V and 2 bases at J; junction bases unmatched: 4. Germline CDR1 reads SGHTA; CDR2 reads FQGNSA. The CDR3 loop reads CASSTLAGGPYNEQFF. Written as DNA, the CDR3 is TGTGCCAGCAGCACGCTAGCGGGAGGGCCCTACAATGAGCAGTTCTTC.

CDR3 bases: TGTGCCAGCAGCCAAGATAAGGGGACTAGCGGGTTCACAGATACGCAGTATTTT. Translated: CASSQDKGTSGFTDTQYF. This chain joins TRBV3-1 (or the pseudogene TRBV3-2) and TRBJ2-3, with TRBD2 matching over 12 bases. Trimming removed 0 bases from V and 2 bases from J; junction bases left unmatched: 6. Germline V CDR1 and CDR2: LGHDT, YNNKEL (reference sequence). The CDR3 has 18 residues.

The gene calls are TRBV6-7 and TRBJ2-3, with 11 bases matching TRBD2. TRBV6-7 is labeled an ORF, and its function is uncertain. The CDR3 is 19 amino acids. The junction had 17 bases not matched to a gene; V was cut back by 7 bases and J by 2 bases. CDR3 region: CASIDSGGAPVWSTDTQYF. The CDR3 region has the DNA TGTGCCAGCATCGATAGCGGGGGGGCCCCCGTCTGGTCCACAGATACGCAGTATTTT.

V and J are TRBV28 and TRBJ2-5; 7 nucleotides agree with TRBD1. The CDR3 covers 16 residues. The V gene's germline CDR1 is MDHEN and CDR2 SYDVKM. Unmatched junction bases numbered 10, after V lost 6 bases and J lost 0 bases. The CDR3 DNA sequence: TGTGCCAGCAGACGAGGACAGGCTACGGACCAAGAGACCCAGTACTTC. Translated, it gives CASRRGQATDQETQYF.